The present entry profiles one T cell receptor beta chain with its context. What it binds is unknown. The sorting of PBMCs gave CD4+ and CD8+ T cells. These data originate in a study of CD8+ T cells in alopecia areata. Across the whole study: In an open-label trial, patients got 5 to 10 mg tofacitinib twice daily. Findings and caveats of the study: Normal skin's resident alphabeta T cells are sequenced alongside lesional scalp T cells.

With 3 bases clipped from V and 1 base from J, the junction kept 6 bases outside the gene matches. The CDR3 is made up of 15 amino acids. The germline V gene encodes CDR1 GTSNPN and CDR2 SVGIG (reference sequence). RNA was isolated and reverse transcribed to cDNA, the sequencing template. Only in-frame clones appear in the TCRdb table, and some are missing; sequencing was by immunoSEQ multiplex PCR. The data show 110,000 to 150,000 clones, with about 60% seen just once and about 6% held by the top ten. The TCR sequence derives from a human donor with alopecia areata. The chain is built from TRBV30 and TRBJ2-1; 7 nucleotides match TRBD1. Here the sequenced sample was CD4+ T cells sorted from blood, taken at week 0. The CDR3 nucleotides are TGTGCCTGGAGCACCGGGACAGCATCCTACAATGAGCAGTTCTTC. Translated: CAWSTGTASYNEQFF.